This T cell receptor beta chain emerged from a study of blood T cell repertoires in COVID-19. Overall study context: The United States, Italy and Spain were the sources of the acute and convalescent COVID-19 samples. Sample material is recorded as cDNA or gDNA derived from T cells, B-cell-depleted T cells, or PBMCs.

Source study methods: Estimated nucleated cell counts came from reference gene primer amplification. The table came from immunoSEQ multiplex PCR; TCRdb's copy has only in-frame clones and leaves some out. The V and J calls and clone size are taken from that table; D and trimming were inferred from the DNA. Among 200,000 to 250,000 clones listed, around 80% were seen once. V lost 1 base and J lost 0, with 19 bases in between. CDR3 size: 19 residues. Germline CDR1 SGHAT, CDR2 FQNNGV. The chain joins TRBV11-2 to TRBJ2-1, with a weak D call TRBD1 (5 bases). The TCR comes from a woman of 80 years or more with active or convalescent COVID-19. Specimen: peripheral blood. This chain's CDR3 is CASSLVGRANPSSYNEQFF. The CDR3 DNA follows: TGTGCCAGCAGCTTAGTAGGCAGGGCGAATCCTTCCTCCTACAATGAGCAGTTCTTC.